This T cell receptor (beta chain) was profiled in a study of cytomegalovirus exposure and HLA in healthy donors. Points from the study as a whole: Reports indicate that TCR beta sequences accurately predicted the HLA-A and HLA-B alleles of most subjects.

A note on this clone: Its antigen is undetermined.

Researchers ran the PCR with 60 Vbeta and 13 Jbeta primers. TCRdb's copy holds only in-frame clones and misses some; the assay was immunoSEQ multiplex PCR. Of 300,000 or so clones listed, approximately 84% are singletons. Per the germline V gene, CDR1 is DFQATT and CDR2 is SNEGSKA (reference sequence). V was trimmed by 6 bases and J by 7 bases, leaving 13 bases between them. The CDR3 runs 11 residues. Sequenced: PBMCs. This clonotype was obtained from a woman aged 40 to 50 in good health and CMV-seropositive. The V gene is TRBV20-1, the J gene TRBJ2-7; D is possibly TRBD2 (5 bases). DNA for the CDR3: TGCAGTGCGAGATTCGGGGAGGAGCAGTACTTC. Translated: CSARFGEEQYF.